The following is a T cell receptor beta chain sequence with its context. PCR employed 60 Vbeta and 13 Jbeta primers. Generated by immunoSEQ multiplex PCR, the TCRdb table keeps only in-frame clones and is missing some. The sample lists roughly 130,000 clones, roughly 62% occurring once. The sample originates from a study of cytomegalovirus exposure and HLA in healthy donors. The CDR3 is made up of 15 amino acids. Germline CDR1 reads LGHNA; CDR2 reads YNFKEQ. The V and J ends lost 0 bases and 10 bases respectively, with 13 bases between them. The clonotype was recovered from a man under 40 in good health and CMV-seropositive. V is TRBV4-2 and J is TRBJ1-6; D gene ambiguous. Sequencing input: PBMCs. The chain's CDR3 is CASSQEEGLGSPLHF. CDR3 DNA sequence: TGTGCCAGCAGCCAAGAGGAGGGTTTGGGGTCACCCCTCCACTTT.